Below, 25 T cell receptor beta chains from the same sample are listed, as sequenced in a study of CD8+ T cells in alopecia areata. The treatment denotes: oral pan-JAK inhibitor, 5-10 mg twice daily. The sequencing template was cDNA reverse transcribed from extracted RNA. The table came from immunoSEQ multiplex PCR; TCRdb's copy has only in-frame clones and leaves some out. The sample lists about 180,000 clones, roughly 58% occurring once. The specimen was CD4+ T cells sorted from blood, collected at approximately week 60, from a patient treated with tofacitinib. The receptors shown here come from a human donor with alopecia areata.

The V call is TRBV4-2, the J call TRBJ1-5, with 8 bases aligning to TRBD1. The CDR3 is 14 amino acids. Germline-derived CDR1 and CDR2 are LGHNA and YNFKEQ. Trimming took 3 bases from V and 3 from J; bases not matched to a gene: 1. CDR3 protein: CASSQGQANQPQHF. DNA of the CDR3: TGTGCCAGCAGCCAGGGACAGGCCAATCAGCCCCAGCATTTT.

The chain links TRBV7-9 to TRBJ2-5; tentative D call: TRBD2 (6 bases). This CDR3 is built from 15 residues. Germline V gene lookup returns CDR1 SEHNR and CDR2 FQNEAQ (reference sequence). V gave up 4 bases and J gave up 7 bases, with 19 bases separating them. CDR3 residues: CASSSGLTAPGTQYF. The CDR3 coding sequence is TGTGCCAGCAGCTCGGGACTGACGGCCCCCGGGACCCAGTACTTC. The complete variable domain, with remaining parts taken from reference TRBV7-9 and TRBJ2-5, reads DTGVSQNPRHKITKRGQNVTFRCDPISEHNRLYWYRQTLGQGPEFLTYFQNEAQLEKSRLLSDRFSAERPKGSFSTLEIQRTEQGDSAMYLCASSSGLTAPGTQYFGPGTRLLVL.

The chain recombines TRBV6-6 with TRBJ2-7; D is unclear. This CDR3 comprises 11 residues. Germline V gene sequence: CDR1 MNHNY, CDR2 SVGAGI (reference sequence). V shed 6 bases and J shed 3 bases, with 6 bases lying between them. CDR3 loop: CASSRDYEQYF. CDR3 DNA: TGTGCCAGCAGCCGTGACTACGAGCAGTACTTC.

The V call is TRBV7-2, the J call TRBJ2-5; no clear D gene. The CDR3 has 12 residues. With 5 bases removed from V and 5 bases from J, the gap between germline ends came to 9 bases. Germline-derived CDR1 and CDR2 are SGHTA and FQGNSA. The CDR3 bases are TGTGCCAGCAGCCCCGTTTCTGAGACCCAGTACTTC. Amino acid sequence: CASSPVSETQYF. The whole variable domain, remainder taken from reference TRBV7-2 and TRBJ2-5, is GAGVSQSPSNKVTEKGKDVELRCDPISGHTALYWYRQSLGQGLEFLIYFQGNSAPDKSGLPSDRFSAERTGGSVSTLTIQRTQQEDSAVYLCASSPVSETQYFGPGTRLLVL.

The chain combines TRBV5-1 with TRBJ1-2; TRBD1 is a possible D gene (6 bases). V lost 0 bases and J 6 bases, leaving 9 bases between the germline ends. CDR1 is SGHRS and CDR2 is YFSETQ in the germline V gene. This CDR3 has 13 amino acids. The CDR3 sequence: CASSLVAGDGYTF. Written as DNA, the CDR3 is TGCGCCAGCAGCTTGGTAGCAGGGGATGGCTACACCTTC.

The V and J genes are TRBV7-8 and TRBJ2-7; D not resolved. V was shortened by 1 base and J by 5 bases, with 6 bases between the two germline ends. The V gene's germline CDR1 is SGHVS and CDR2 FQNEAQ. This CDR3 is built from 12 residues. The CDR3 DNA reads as TGTGCCAGCAGCTTAGGACTTGACGAGCAGTACTTC. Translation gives CASSLGLDEQYF.

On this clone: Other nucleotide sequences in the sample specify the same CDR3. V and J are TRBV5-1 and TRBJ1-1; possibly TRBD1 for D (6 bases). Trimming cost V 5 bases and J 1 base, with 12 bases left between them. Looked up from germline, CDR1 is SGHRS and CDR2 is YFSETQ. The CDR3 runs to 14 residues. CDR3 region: CASSTGQPNTEAFF. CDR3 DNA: TGCGCCAGCAGTACGGGACAACCGAACACTGAAGCTTTCTTT.

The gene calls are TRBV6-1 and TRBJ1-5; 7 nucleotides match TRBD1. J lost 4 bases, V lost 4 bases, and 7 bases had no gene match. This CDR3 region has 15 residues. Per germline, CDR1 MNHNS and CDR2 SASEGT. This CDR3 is CASSAAGTANQPQHF. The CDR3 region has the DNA TGTGCCAGCAGTGCCGCCGGGACAGCTAATCAGCCCCAGCATTTT.

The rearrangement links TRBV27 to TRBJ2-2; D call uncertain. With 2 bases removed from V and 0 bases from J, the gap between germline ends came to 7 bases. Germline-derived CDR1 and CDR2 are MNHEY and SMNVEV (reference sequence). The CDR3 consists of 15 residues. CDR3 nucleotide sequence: TGTGCCAGCAGTTTAGGTGGGGCGAACACCGGGGAGCTGTTTTTT. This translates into CASSLGGANTGELFF.

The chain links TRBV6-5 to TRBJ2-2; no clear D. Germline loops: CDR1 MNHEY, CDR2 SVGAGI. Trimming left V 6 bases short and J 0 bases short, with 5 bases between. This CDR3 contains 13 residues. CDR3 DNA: TGTGCCAGCAGGACCGCGAACACCGGGGAGCTGTTTTTT. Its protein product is CASRTANTGELFF.

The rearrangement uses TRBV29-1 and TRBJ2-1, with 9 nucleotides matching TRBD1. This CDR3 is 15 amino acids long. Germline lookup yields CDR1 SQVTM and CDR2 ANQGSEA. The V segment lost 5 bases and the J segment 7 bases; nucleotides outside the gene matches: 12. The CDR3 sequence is CSVNTVGDRENEQFF. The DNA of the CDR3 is TGCAGCGTTAACACGGTGGGGGACAGGGAAAATGAGCAGTTCTTC.

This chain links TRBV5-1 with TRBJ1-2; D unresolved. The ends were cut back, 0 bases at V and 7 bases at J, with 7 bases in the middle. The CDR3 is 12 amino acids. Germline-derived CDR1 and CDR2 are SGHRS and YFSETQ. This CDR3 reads CASSLALGGYTF. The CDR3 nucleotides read TGCGCCAGCAGCTTGGCCCTAGGTGGCTACACCTTC.

Written as DNA, the CDR3 is TGCGCCAGCAGGATCAGCAATCAGCCCCAGCATTTT. Its protein product is CASRISNQPQHF. This rearrangement joins TRBV5-1 to TRBJ1-5; D not resolved. V dropped 5 bases and J dropped 1 base, with 4 bases sitting between them. This CDR3 comprises 12 residues. Germline-derived CDR1 and CDR2 are SGHRS and YFSETQ.

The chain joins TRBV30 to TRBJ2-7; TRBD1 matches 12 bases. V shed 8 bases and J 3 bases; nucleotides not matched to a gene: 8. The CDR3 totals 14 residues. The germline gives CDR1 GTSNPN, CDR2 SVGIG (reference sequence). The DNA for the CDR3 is TGTGCCCTAGAGGGACAGGGGGCCTACTACGAGCAGTACTTC. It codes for CALEGQGAYYEQYF.

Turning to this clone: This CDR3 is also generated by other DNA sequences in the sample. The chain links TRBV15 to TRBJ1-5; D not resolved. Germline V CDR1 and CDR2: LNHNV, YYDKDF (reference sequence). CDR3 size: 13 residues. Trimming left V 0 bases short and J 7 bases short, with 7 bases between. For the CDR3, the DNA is TGTGCCACCAGCAGAGAAGTGGGGCAGCCCCAGCATTTT. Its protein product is CATSREVGQPQHF. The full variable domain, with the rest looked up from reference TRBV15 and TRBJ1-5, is DAMVIQNPRYQVTQFGKPVTLSCSQTLNHNVMYWYQQKSSQAPKLLFHYYDKDFNNEADTPDNFQSRRPNTSFCFLDIRSPGLGDTAMYLCATSREVGQPQHFGDGTRLSIL.

The CDR3 sequence: CASSFGGQGLTDTQYF. As DNA, the CDR3 is TGTGCCAGCAGCTTCGGGGGACAGGGGCTCACAGATACGCAGTATTTT. The V and J genes are TRBV14 and TRBJ2-3; TRBD1 matches 10 bases. Unmatched junction bases numbered 7, after V lost 5 bases and J lost 2 bases. CDR3 size: 16 residues. Germline CDR1 reads SGHDN; CDR2 reads FVKESK.

CDR3 DNA sequence: TGTGCCAGCAGTGAGGTCCGGGAGACCCAGTACTTC. Translating gives CASSEVRETQYF. The chain employs TRBV2 and TRBJ2-5; D gene uncertain. CDR3 length: 12 amino acids. Germline CDR1 is SNHLY and CDR2 is FYNNEI. Between the trimmed V and J ends, which lost 3 bases and 5 bases, there was a span of 7 bases.

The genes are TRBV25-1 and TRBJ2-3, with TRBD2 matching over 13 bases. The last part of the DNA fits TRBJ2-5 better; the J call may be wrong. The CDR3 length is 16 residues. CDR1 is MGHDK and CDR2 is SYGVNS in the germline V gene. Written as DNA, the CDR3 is TGTGCCAGCAGCGCTACTAGCGGGGGGGCCGGAGAGACCCAGTACTTC. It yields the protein CASSATSGGAGETQYF.

The CDR3 sequence: CASSRIGNQPQHF. In nucleotides, the CDR3 is TGTGCCAGCAGCAGAATCGGTAATCAGCCCCAGCATTTT. The rearrangement uses TRBV27 and TRBJ1-5; D gene ambiguous. There are 13 residues in the CDR3. Germline CDR1 reads MNHEY; CDR2 reads SMNVEV (reference sequence). Trimming cost V 6 bases and J 4 bases, with 10 bases left between them.

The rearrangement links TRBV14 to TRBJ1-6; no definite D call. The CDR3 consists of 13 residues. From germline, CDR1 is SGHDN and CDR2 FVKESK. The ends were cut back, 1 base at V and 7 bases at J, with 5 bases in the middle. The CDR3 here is CASSQATNSPLHF. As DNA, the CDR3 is TGTGCCAGCAGCCAAGCAACCAATTCACCCCTCCACTTT.

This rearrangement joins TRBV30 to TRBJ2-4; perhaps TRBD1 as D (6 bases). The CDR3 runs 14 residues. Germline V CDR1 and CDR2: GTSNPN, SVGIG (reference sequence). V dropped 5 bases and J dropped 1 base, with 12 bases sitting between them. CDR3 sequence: CAWGQQGAKNIQYF. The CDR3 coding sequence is TGTGCCTGGGGACAACAGGGTGCCAAAAACATTCAGTACTTC.

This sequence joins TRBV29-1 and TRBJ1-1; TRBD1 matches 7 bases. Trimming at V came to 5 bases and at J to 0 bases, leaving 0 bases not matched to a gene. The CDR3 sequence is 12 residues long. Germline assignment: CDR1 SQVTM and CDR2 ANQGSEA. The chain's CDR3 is CSVQGVNTEAFF. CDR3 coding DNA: TGCAGCGTTCAGGGGGTGAACACTGAAGCTTTCTTT.

CDR3 protein: CASSPRPDRQNTEAFF. The CDR3 DNA reads TGCGCCAGCAGCCCGCGGCCGGACAGGCAGAACACTGAAGCTTTCTTT. The chain is built from TRBV5-1 and TRBJ1-1; 7 bases agree with TRBD1. This CDR3 spans 16 amino acids. Trimming removed 4 bases from V and 1 base from J; junction bases left unmatched: 10. CDR1 is SGHRS and CDR2 is YFSETQ in the germline V gene. The variable domain in full, with the rest retrieved from reference TRBV5-1 and TRBJ1-1, is KAGVTQTPRYLIKTRGQQVTLSCSPISGHRSVSWYQQTPGQGLQFLFEYFSETQRNKGNFPGRFSGRQFSNSRSEMNVSTLELGDSALYLCASSPRPDRQNTEAFFGQGTRLTVV.

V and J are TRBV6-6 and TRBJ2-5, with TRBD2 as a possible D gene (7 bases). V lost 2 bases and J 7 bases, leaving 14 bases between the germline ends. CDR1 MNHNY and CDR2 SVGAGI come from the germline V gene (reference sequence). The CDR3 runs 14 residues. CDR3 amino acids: CASSYEGGAGTQYF. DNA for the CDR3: TGTGCCAGCAGTTACGAGGGGGGGGCAGGGACCCAGTACTTC.

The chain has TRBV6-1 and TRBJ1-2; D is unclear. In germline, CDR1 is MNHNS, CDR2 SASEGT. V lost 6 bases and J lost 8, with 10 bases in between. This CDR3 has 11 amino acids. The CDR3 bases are TGTGCCAGCAGCAGACGGTGGGGCTACACCTTC. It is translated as CASSRRWGYTF.